Sequencing of this T cell receptor beta chain was carried out in a study of CXCR3-negative and CXCR3-positive naive CD8 T cells (dated by TCRdb to between 2017 and 2020). Regarding the research as a whole: In total, about 150 million TRB reads were obtained, or roughly 1.5 +/- 0.3 million reads per library. Diversity and physicochemical repertoire analyses were performed on around ten donors pooled from two independent experiments. For the TRBV-TRBJ cluster analysis, the naive subsets came from 5 or 6 donors, while the memory cells came from 3 donors. What the study reported, not specific to this receptor: Similar TRBV-TRBJ usage was shown by naive CXCR3-negative and CXCR3-positive cells from the same donor, whereas distinct patterns were shown by memory cells. Surface CD5, linked to self-reactivity in mice, was comparable between naive subsets; TCR interaction strength was therefore also inferred from TRB CDR3 physicochemical properties. Freshly isolated PBMCs were used for most assays because CXCR3 expression went down partially after cryopreservation. Repertoire diversity was comparably high in both naive subsets but much lower in memory CD8+ T cells. TRB CDR3s from CXCR3-positive naive cells showed higher hydrophobicity (lower Kidera factor 4), lower energy, and higher strength and volume indices than CXCR3-negative naive cells.

Sequencing took place on a NextSeq 550. The Human TCR Profiling Kit (MiLaboratory) was used to prepare UMI-labeled 5' RACE TRB cDNA libraries. cDNA synthesis used the entire amount of extracted RNA, and PCR amplification then used the entire amount of cDNA produced. Libraries were prepared in parallel with an identical number of PCR cycles. As for the original processing: With a requirement of at least two reads per UMI, MIGEC and MiXCR extracted about 57,000 +/- 9,900 unique UMI-labeled TRB cDNA molecules per library. On average, each library contained roughly 40,000 +/- 10,000 functional in-frame TRB CDR3 nucleotide clonotypes without stop codons. After downsampling to 5000 UMI-labeled TRB molecules per sample, diversity metrics such as normalized Shannon-Wiener and Chao1 were calculated in VDJtools. VDJtools was used to calculate clonotype-size-weighted physicochemical properties of the central five CDR3 residues, namely interaction energy, strength, volume and Kidera factor 4. Reprocessed by TCRdb, the reads give a single entry per CDR3 protein sequence, without DNA. The V and J calls were determined by TCRdb, not by the authors. This sample's listing comprises over 100,000 distinct CDR3 sequences. The ten largest clonotypes hold approximately 0.46% of the sample.

For every CD8+ T cell subset, approximately 330,000 cells were flow-sorted straight into RLT lysis buffer, and each subset was sorted in triplicate. To keep memory contaminants out, a stringent definition of naive CD8+ T cells was applied: CD45RO-CCR7+CD27+CD95-. Peripheral blood mononuclear cells were isolated from buffy coats using standard density gradient centrifugation. Naive CXCR3-negative and CXCR3-positive CD8+ T cells were flow-sorted on a FACSAria III. Total RNA was extracted from sorted cells with an RNeasy Mini Kit. To note about this clonotype: What antigen it recognizes has not been identified.

The germline V gene yields MDHEN for CDR1 and SYDVKM for CDR2. The CDR3 runs 16 residues from the cysteine to the phenylalanine. No DNA is recorded. The clonotype was recovered from a human donor in good health. Some clones in this sample may be carry-over from other donors' samples. Input material: naive CXCR3- CD8+ T cells from blood. The cell subset or site tag for this specimen amounts to: CD45RO-CCR7+CD27+CD95- naive CD8+ T cells lacking CXCR3 (TNR3-). The V gene is TRBV28 and the J gene is TRBJ2-4; the D gene TCRdb calls, TRBD2, cannot be checked with no DNA. The CDR3 protein sequence reads: CASSLFSGDYKNIQYF.